This T cell receptor (beta chain) was documented in a study of control samples from healthy donors and cancer patients. Repertoires were generated with immunoSEQ multiplex PCR, while TCRdb's copy carries only in-frame clones and drops some. This table holds under 450,000 clones, over 75% found once. Germline V lookup: CDR1 SGHRS, CDR2 YFSETQ. The germline V and J ends were trimmed by 2 bases and 8 bases, with 14 bases remaining between them. CDR3 size: 14 residues. Sample: PBMCs. The chain links TRBV5-1 to TRBJ2-1; D tentatively reads TRBD1 or TRBD2 (5 bases each). This TCR came from a man aged 35-49 years with head and neck cancer. The CDR3 spells CASSLSQGSDEQFF. DNA for the CDR3: TGCGCCAGCAGCTTATCCCAGGGTAGCGATGAGCAGTTCTTC. The full variable domain, its missing parts supplied by reference TRBV5-1 and TRBJ2-1, is KAGVTQTPRYLIKTRGQQVTLSCSPISGHRSVSWYQQTPGQGLQFLFEYFSETQRNKGNFPGRFSGRQFSNSRSEMNVSTLELGDSALYLCASSLSQGSDEQFFGPGTRLTVL.